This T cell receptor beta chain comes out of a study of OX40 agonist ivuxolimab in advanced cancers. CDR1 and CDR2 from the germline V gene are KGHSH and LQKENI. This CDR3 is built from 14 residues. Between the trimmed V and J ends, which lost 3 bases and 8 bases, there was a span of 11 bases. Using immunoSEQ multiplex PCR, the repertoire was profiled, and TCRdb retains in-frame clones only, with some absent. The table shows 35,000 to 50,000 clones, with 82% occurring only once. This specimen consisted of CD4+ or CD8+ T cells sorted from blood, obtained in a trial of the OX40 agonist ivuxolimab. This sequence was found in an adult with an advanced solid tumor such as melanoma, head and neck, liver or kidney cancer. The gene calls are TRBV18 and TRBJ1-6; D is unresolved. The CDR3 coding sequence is TGTGCCAGCTCACCCCCAGACGGGGATTCACCCCTCCACTTT. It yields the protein CASSPPDGDSPLHF.